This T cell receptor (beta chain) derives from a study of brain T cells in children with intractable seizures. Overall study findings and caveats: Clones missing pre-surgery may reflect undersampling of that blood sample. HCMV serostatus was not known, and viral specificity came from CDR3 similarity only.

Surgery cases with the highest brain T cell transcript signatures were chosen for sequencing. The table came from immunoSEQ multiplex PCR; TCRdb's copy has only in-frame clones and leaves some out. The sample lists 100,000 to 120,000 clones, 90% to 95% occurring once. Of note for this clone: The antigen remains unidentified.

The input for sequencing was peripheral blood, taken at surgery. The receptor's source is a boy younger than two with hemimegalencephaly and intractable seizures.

The CDR3 sequence is CASSYMDREFYGYTF. The CDR3 DNA is TGTGCCAGCAGTTACATGGACAGGGAGTTCTATGGCTACACCTTC. V and J are TRBV6-2 or TRBV6-3 and TRBJ1-2; 8 bases match TRBD1. V lost 2 bases and J lost 4; bases outside the gene matches: 6. CDR1 is MNHEY, CDR2 SVGEGT, per germline. The CDR3 has 15 residues.